One and the same sample provided the 29 T cell receptor beta chains below, sequenced in a study of identical twins. MiXCR, applied by TCRdb to the 5' RACE reads, yields one record per CDR3 protein. Among 1,800,000 or so distinct CDR3 sequences, 25% to 35% were seen once, and the ten largest hold around 0.25%. Sequencing was done on a sample of cord blood. The origin of the receptors is a newborn girl in good health.

This clonotype was detected only a few times. V gene TRBV4-2 combines with J gene TRBJ1-2; D is unclear. V shed 0 bases and J shed 4 bases, with 12 bases lying between them. CDR1 LGHNA and CDR2 YNFKEQ come from the germline V gene. The CDR3 contains 15 residues. The CDR3 DNA follows: TGTGCCAGCAGCCAAGATCACGGAAACGTCTATGGCTACACCTTC. Translated: CASSQDHGNVYGYTF.

This chain links TRBV27 with TRBJ2-7; D call uncertain. V was shortened by 4 bases and J by 7 bases, with 14 bases between the two germline ends. The CDR3 has 13 amino acids. The germline gives CDR1 MNHEY, CDR2 SMNVEV (reference sequence). CDR3 sequence: CASSSSVVGEQYF. In DNA form, the CDR3 reads TGTGCCAGCAGTTCCTCAGTGGTTGGGGAGCAGTACTTC.

This clonotype has just a few counts. This chain joins TRBV25-1 and TRBJ1-2; D remains ambiguous. Germline V gene data show CDR1 as MGHDK and CDR2 as SYGVNS. Trimming pared 7 bases from V and 7 bases from J, leaving 16 bases between. The CDR3 extends over 13 amino acids. CDR3 sequence: CASMAGGVPGYTF. CDR3 in DNA: TGTGCCAGCATGGCCGGTGGGGTTCCTGGCTACACCTTC.

The chain uses TRBV6-1 and TRBJ2-7, with a possible D match to TRBD1 (5 bases). This CDR3 is 15 amino acids long. V was cut by 7 bases and J by 5 bases, with 21 bases left in between. The V gene's germline CDR1 is MNHNS and CDR2 SASEGT. The CDR3 sequence is CASKVGPLLTHEQYF. In DNA form, the CDR3 reads TGTGCCAGCAAAGTGGGGCCCCTCTTGACCCACGAGCAGTACTTC.

In this sample, this clonotype turned up many times. The chain recombines TRBV10-3 with TRBJ2-3, with 9 positions matching TRBD2. Germline lookup yields CDR1 ENHRY and CDR2 SYGVKD. The CDR3 consists of 14 residues. The V segment lost 4 bases and the J segment 1 base; nucleotides outside the gene matches: 0. The CDR3 sequence: CAISVAGGTDTQYF. CDR3 DNA: TGTGCCATCAGTGTAGCGGGGGGCACAGATACGCAGTATTTT.

This chain joins TRBV4-2 and TRBJ2-1; no clear D gene. Germline V gene data show CDR1 as LGHNA and CDR2 as YNFKEQ. The length of the CDR3 is 16 residues. Trimming stripped 0 bases from V and 4 bases from J, with 13 bases between. The CDR3 spells CASSQDSRTEYNEQFF. The CDR3 coding sequence is TGTGCCAGCAGCCAAGATTCGCGGACGGAATACAATGAGCAGTTCTTC.

The gene calls are TRBV5-1 and TRBJ2-4, with 10 bases that match TRBD2. The CDR3 has 16 amino acids. V was clipped by 2 bases and J by 13 bases; unmatched bases: 15. Germline loops: CDR1 SGHRS, CDR2 YFSETQ. CDR3 in DNA: TGCGCCAGCAGCTTAAGGGGACTAGCGAGACCCTACGGGCAGTACTTC. Its translation: CASSLRGLARPYGQYF. The variable domain in full, with the rest retrieved from reference TRBV5-1 and TRBJ2-4, is KAGVTQTPRYLIKTRGQQVTLSCSPISGHRSVSWYQQTPGQGLQFLFEYFSETQRNKGNFPGRFSGRQFSNSRSEMNVSTLELGDSALYLCASSLRGLARPYGQYFGAGTRLSVL.

The chain links TRBV12-5 to TRBJ2-1, with 8 positions matching TRBD2. Germline CDR1 LGHNT, CDR2 FRNRAP. The CDR3 is 23 amino acids. Unmatched junction bases numbered 27, after V lost 0 bases and J lost 5 bases. This CDR3 is CASGLVATELLAGFRPSDNEQFF. CDR3 DNA sequence: TGTGCTAGTGGTTTGGTAGCGACGGAACTCCTAGCGGGCTTCCGGCCTTCCGACAATGAGCAGTTCTTC.

The rearrangement uses TRBV29-1 and TRBJ2-3, with a tentative D call TRBD2 (7 bases). The germline CDR1 and CDR2 sequences are SQVTM and ANQGSEA. This CDR3 is 14 amino acids long. V lost 3 bases and J lost 6, with 16 bases in between. For the CDR3, the DNA is TGCAGCGTTGATGTTGGGGGGGCGAGGGATACGCAGTATTTT. Amino acids: CSVDVGGARDTQYF.

The chain links TRBV20-1 to TRBJ2-3; 8 bases fit TRBD1. The length of the CDR3 is 15 residues. Trimming removed 2 bases from V and 4 bases from J; junction bases left unmatched: 8. CDR1 is DFQATT, CDR2 SNEGSKA, per germline (reference sequence). CDR3 nucleotide sequence: TGCAGTGCTAGAACCGGGACAGGACCCTCAGATACGCAGTATTTT. This sequence encodes CSARTGTGPSDTQYF.

This clonotype was seen a single time. The V gene is TRBV10-3, the J gene TRBJ2-7, with D possibly being TRBD1 or TRBD2 (5 bases each). The CDR3 spans 16 residues. CDR1 ENHRY and CDR2 SYGVKD come from the germline V gene. Trimming stripped 4 bases from V and 7 bases from J, with 23 bases between. CDR3 in DNA: TGTGCCATCAGTGGTTCACGGGGCCCACCCAACAATGAGCAGTACTTC. The encoded protein is CAISGSRGPPNNEQYF.

The J gene is TRBJ2-6, the V gene TRBV9; D is unresolved. From germline, CDR1 is SGDLS and CDR2 YYNGEE. The CDR3 is 15 amino acids. V was cut by 2 bases and J by 4 bases, with 10 bases left in between. CDR3 loop: CASSVSSRGANVLTF. Written as DNA, the CDR3 is TGTGCCAGCAGCGTCTCCTCGCGGGGGGCCAACGTCCTGACTTTC.

This clonotype was seen a handful of times. V and J are TRBV5-5 and TRBJ1-2; 10 nucleotides agree with TRBD1. CDR1 SGHKS and CDR2 YYEKEE come from the germline V gene (reference sequence). V shed 1 base and J 6 bases; nucleotides not matched to a gene: 6. The CDR3 has 15 residues. The CDR3: CASSLMTGGWDGYTF. The DNA of the CDR3 is TGTGCCAGCAGCTTGATGACAGGGGGCTGGGATGGCTACACCTTC.

There are a few counts of this clonotype. The chain links TRBV20-1 to TRBJ2-1; D perhaps matches TRBD2 (6 bases). The germline V gene encodes CDR1 DFQATT and CDR2 SNEGSKA (reference sequence). The CDR3 spans 11 residues. V shed 3 bases and J shed 12 bases, with 12 bases lying between them. The CDR3 region has the DNA TGCAGTGCTAGGCGGGACGCGGGGCAGTTCTTC. Its translation: CSARRDAGQFF.

The chain carries TRBV7-8 and TRBJ2-1; D ambiguous. V gave up 3 bases and J gave up 7 bases, with 16 bases separating them. The V gene's germline CDR1 is SGHVS and CDR2 FQNEAQ. The CDR3 runs to 15 residues. The CDR3 here is CASSFRLALGNEQFF. The CDR3 DNA sequence: TGTGCCAGCAGCTTTCGACTCGCCCTCGGGAATGAGCAGTTCTTC.

This clonotype has only a few counts. At one of its ends the junction is not consistent with the germline gene, which may arise from a read error. The chain combines TRBV29-1 with TRBJ1-2; 9 bases are shared with TRBD1. This CDR3 comprises 12 residues. The germline CDR1 and CDR2 sequences are SQVTM and ANQGSEA. The CDR3: CTVGGQGHGYTF. The CDR3 coding sequence is TGCACCGTTGGAGGACAGGGGCATGGCTACACCTTC.

This clonotype was counted many times. This chain links TRBV4-2 with TRBJ2-5; D remains ambiguous. V was clipped by 0 bases and J by 5 bases, with 7 bases between them. The CDR3 contains 13 residues. Looked up from germline, CDR1 is LGHNA and CDR2 is YNFKEQ. The CDR3 DNA reads as TGTGCCAGCAGCCAAGACTTTGGGGAGACCCAGTACTTC. It specifies CASSQDFGETQYF.

The chain carries TRBV6-1 and TRBJ1-3, with TRBD1 matching over 7 bases. CDR1 is MNHNS, CDR2 SASEGT, per germline. This CDR3 comprises 15 residues. J was trimmed by 3 bases and V by 8 bases; bases with no gene match: 10. The CDR3 DNA sequence: TGTGCCAGCCGCCTCCGGGACAGAGATGGAAACACCATATATTTT. Amino acid sequence: CASRLRDRDGNTIYF.

The chain combines TRBV6-5 with TRBJ2-1, with 10 positions matching TRBD2. Looked up from germline, CDR1 is MNHEY and CDR2 is SVGAGI. With V trimmed by 0 bases and J by 3 bases, 2 bases remained unmatched. This CDR3 has 16 amino acids. CDR3 protein: CASSYSTSGLYNEQFF. The DNA for the CDR3 is TGTGCCAGCAGTTACTCGACTAGCGGGCTCTACAATGAGCAGTTCTTC.

This chain's CDR3 is CASSEGVVLDTQYF. DNA of the CDR3: TGTGCCAGCAGTGAGGGAGTAGTTCTAGATACGCAGTATTTT. The chain employs TRBV6-1 and TRBJ2-3; tentative D call: TRBD2 (5 bases). Between the trimmed V and J ends, which lost 3 bases and 5 bases, there was a span of 12 bases. CDR3 length: 14 amino acids. CDR1 and CDR2 from the germline V gene are MNHNS and SASEGT.

V gene TRBV25-1 combines with J gene TRBJ2-7; 10 nucleotides align to TRBD2. Germline V gene lookup returns CDR1 MGHDK and CDR2 SYGVNS. The CDR3 runs 14 residues. The junction had 5 bases not matched to a gene; V was cut back by 2 bases and J by 7 bases. This chain's CDR3 is CASSEASGRGEQYF. The CDR3 nucleotides read TGTGCCAGCAGTGAAGCTAGCGGGAGAGGGGAGCAGTACTTC.

V usage is TRBV4-1 and J usage is TRBJ2-1; 7 bases are shared with TRBD2. Germline loops: CDR1 MGHRA, CDR2 YSYEKL. The V segment lost 0 bases and the J segment 4 bases; nucleotides outside the gene matches: 6. This CDR3 comprises 16 residues. Written as DNA, the CDR3 is TGCGCCAGCAGCCAAGACCCAGCGGGGCCATACAATGAGCAGTTCTTC. Protein product: CASSQDPAGPYNEQFF.

This chain links TRBV9 with TRBJ1-2, with D tentatively TRBD1 (5 bases). The V end lost 6 bases, the J end lost 4 bases, and 13 bases lay between the germline ends. CDR1 and CDR2 (germline): SGDLS, YYNGEE. This CDR3 has 13 residues. In nucleotides, the CDR3 is TGTGCCAGCACCGGGACGGATTTCTATGGCTACACCTTC. Residues: CASTGTDFYGYTF.

This clonotype was seen a handful of times. The genes are TRBV16 and TRBJ1-6; D may be TRBD1 (5 bases). CDR3 length: 16 amino acids. Germline assignment: CDR1 KGHSY and CDR2 FQNENV. The V gene lost 7 bases and the J gene lost 0 bases, with 13 bases spanning the gap. The CDR3 DNA follows: TGTGCCAGCACCCCAGGGAGAGGCTCCTATAATTCACCCCTCCACTTT. Translated: CASTPGRGSYNSPLHF. The complete variable domain, with remaining parts taken from reference TRBV16 and TRBJ1-6, reads GEEVAQTPKHLVRGEGQKAKLYCAPIKGHSYVFWYQQVLKNEFKFLISFQNENVFDETGMPKERFSAKCLPNSPCSLEIQATKLEDSAVYFCASTPGRGSYNSPLHFGNGTRLTVT.

This clonotype occurred once. The chain employs TRBV6-9 and TRBJ2-2; D call uncertain. The CDR3 consists of 14 residues. Trimming took 5 bases from V and 0 from J, leaving 7 bases between them. Per the germline V gene, CDR1 is MNHGY and CDR2 is SVAAGI. The chain's CDR3 is CASSDWTNTGELFF. For the CDR3, the DNA is TGTGCCAGCAGTGACTGGACGAACACCGGGGAGCTGTTTTTT.

The gene calls are TRBV20-1 and TRBJ2-5; weak D call: TRBD2 (6 bases). The CDR3 loop spans 12 amino acids. The V gene lost 6 bases and the J gene lost 2 bases, with 10 bases spanning the gap. Germline V gene sequence: CDR1 DFQATT, CDR2 SNEGSKA (reference sequence). The CDR3: CSAGSLQETQYF. In nucleotides, the CDR3 is TGCAGTGCCGGGAGTCTACAAGAGACCCAGTACTTC.

In the case of this clonotype: Its ends do not fully match the called genes, so a read error is possible. The rearrangement links TRBV29-1 to TRBJ1-1; 8 positions agree with TRBD1. This CDR3 comprises 15 residues. Germline CDR1 is SQVTM and CDR2 is ANQGSEA. As DNA, the CDR3 is TGCGGCGTTGATGGACAGGGCGGGATTTACACTGAAGCTTTCTTT. Protein sequence: CGVDGQGGIYTEAFF.

The chain joins TRBV12-3 or TRBV12-4 to TRBJ2-2; 7 bases are shared with TRBD2. The J segment lost 6 bases and the V segment lost 3 bases, leaving 4 bases of the junction unmatched. This CDR3 region has 14 residues. The CDR3: CASSLGGVSGELFF. The CDR3 DNA reads TGTGCCAGCAGTTTGGGGGGGGTATCCGGGGAGCTGTTTTTT.

The gene calls are TRBV10-3 and TRBJ1-5; D not resolved. This CDR3 is 13 amino acids long. The germline V gene has CDR1 ENHRY and CDR2 SYGVKD. Trimming shortened V by 0 bases and J by 7 bases, and 7 bases separated the two germline ends. This chain's CDR3 is CAISESREQPQHF. In DNA, the CDR3 is TGTGCCATCAGTGAGTCAAGGGAGCAGCCCCAGCATTTT.